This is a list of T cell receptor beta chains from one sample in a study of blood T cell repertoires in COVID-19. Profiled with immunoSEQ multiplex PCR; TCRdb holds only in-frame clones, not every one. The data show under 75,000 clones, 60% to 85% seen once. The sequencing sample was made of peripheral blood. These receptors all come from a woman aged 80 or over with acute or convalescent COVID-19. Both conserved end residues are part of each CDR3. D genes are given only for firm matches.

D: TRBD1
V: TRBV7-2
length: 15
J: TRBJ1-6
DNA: TGTGCCAGCAGCTTCCAGGGGACAGCTAATTCACCCCTCCACTTT
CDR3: CASSFQGTANSPLHF

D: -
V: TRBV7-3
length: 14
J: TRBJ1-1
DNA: TGTGCCAGCAGCTTAACGTGGCAGGCACCTGAAGCTTTCTTT
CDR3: CASSLTWQAPEAFF

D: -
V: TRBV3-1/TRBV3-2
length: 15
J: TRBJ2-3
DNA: TGTGCCAGCAGCCAAGGTGCGGTGGGAGCAGATACGCAGTATTTT
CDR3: CASSQGAVGADTQYF

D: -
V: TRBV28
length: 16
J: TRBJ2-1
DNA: TGTGCCAGCAGTCCCTTCGCGGGGAGGATCCCCCCTGAGCAGTTCTTC
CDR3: CASSPFAGRIPPEQFF

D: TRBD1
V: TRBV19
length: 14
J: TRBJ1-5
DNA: TGTGCCCTTGGGGACAGGGGACACAATCAGCCCCAGCATTTT
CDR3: CALGDRGHNQPQHF

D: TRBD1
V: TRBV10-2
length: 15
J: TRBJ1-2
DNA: TGCGCCAGCAGTGATGGGACAGGGGGCAATTATGGCTACACCTTC
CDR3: CASSDGTGGNYGYTF

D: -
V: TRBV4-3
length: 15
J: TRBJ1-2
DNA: TGCGCCAGCAGCCAAGATACAGGGAGAGACTATGGCTACACCTTC
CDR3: CASSQDTGRDYGYTF

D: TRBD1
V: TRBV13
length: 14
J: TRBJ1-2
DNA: TGTGCCAGCAGCCGGCGGGACAGGGTCTATGGCTACACCTTC
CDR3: CASSRRDRVYGYTF

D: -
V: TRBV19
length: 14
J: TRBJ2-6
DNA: TGTGCCAGTAGTTCGGACTCCTGGGCCAACGTCCTGACTTTC
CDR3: CASSSDSWANVLTF

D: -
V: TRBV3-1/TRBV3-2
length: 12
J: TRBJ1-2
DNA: TGTGCCAGCAGCCAAGGGGCATCCCCCTACACCTTC
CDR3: CASSQGASPYTF

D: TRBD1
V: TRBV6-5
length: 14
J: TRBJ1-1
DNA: TGTGCCAGCAGATTAGACAGGGGGCACACTGAAGCTTTCTTT
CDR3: CASRLDRGHTEAFF

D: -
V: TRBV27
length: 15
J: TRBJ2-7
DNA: TGTGCCAGCAGTTTCTACGGAGAACTACCCTACGAGCAGTACTTC
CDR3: CASSFYGELPYEQYF

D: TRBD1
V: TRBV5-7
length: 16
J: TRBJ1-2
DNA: TGTGCCAGCAGCTCCCGGACAGGGACTCCAGGGTATGGCTACACCTTC
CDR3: CASSSRTGTPGYGYTF

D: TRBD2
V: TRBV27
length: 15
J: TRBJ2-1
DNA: TGTGCCAGCAGTTTAACTAGCGGGATGAAGAGTGAGCAGTTCTTC
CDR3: CASSLTSGMKSEQFF